This T cell receptor (beta chain) was sequenced in a study of T-cell memory formation after mild COVID-19. Turning to the study itself: TCR clusters were mostly confined to one donor each. Findings of the study overall: Specificity for SARS-CoV-2 was not confirmed among the second-wave clones peaking on day 37. Clones contracting day 15 to 85 were balanced CD4/CD8; later expanders leaned CD4+.

Libraries for TCRalpha and TCRbeta carried sample barcodes and unique molecular identifiers via 5'RACE. TCRdb re-derived calls from the 5' RACE reads in MiXCR, one entry per CDR3 protein. The sample comprises a few hundred thousand distinct CDR3 sequences, around 8% of which are singletons, and around a fifth rests with the top ten. This clonotype turned up a few times. Antigen unknown. The junction had 2 bases not matched to a gene; V was cut back by 3 bases and J by 3 bases. The CDR3 loop spans 15 amino acids. Germline values: CDR1 SGHVS, CDR2 FNYEAQ. This TCR was recovered from a man younger than 30 who had mild COVID-19 (a few samples of this study predate the infection). Cell type and time point are not known. The sequencing input was PBMCs or a T cell subset sorted from them (not recorded which). J is TRBJ2-1 and V is TRBV7-6; 10 nucleotides agree with TRBD2. Written as DNA, the CDR3 is TGTGCCAGCAGCTTGGGACTAGCGTTCTACAATGAGCAGTTCTTC. Translated: CASSLGLAFYNEQFF.